The 15 T cell receptor beta chains below come from one sample, sequenced in a study of cytomegalovirus exposure and HLA in healthy donors (dated by TCRdb to the late 2010s). Library creation used the immunoSEQ multiplex PCR assay. For the multiplex PCR, a mixture combining 60 forward primers for TCR Vbeta segments and 13 reverse primers for TCR Jbeta segments was used. Sourced from immuneACCESS, this table was stored by TCRdb with only in-frame sequences that have V and J called. A share of the clones is absent; for the studies checked, an unresolved V gene accounts for under half, and the remainder has no known explanation. The sample table shows about 160,000 clones, and about 80% are seen once. Roughly 2.1% of the sample is held by the ten biggest clonotypes. Sample: PBMCs. The receptors were gathered from a man aged 50-60 years in good health and CMV-seropositive.

This clone was seen more than once but under ten times. Other DNA sequences from this sample encode an identical CDR3 as well. The chain couples TRBV7-8 to TRBJ1-1; 8 bases are shared with TRBD1. The CDR3 spans 13 residues. Germline CDR1 and CDR2: SGHVS and FQNEAQ. V was clipped by 2 bases and J by 4 bases; unmatched bases: 0. The CDR3 loop reads CASSLTGGTEAFF. The CDR3 nucleotides read TGTGCCAGCAGCTTAACAGGGGGCACTGAAGCTTTCTTT.

CDR3: CASSHLWQGGTNEKLFF. CDR3 coding DNA: TGTGCCAGCAGCCACCTTTGGCAGGGCGGAACTAATGAAAAACTGTTTTTT. This chain connects TRBV5-6 to TRBJ1-4; perhaps TRBD1 as D (5 bases). The CDR3 runs 17 residues. Trimming took 4 bases from V and 1 from J, leaving 17 bases between them. Germline lookup yields CDR1 SGHDT and CDR2 YYEEEE.

This rearrangement joins TRBV10-1 to TRBJ2-3, with D possibly being TRBD2 (6 bases). This CDR3 region has 14 residues. In germline, CDR1 is WNHNN, CDR2 SYGVQD (reference sequence). Trimming took 3 bases from V and 4 from J, leaving 11 bases between them. DNA for the CDR3: TGCGCCAGCAGTGATGTGCGGGAATCAGATACGCAGTATTTT. Protein product: CASSDVRESDTQYF.

The chain has TRBV29-1 and TRBJ1-2, with D possibly being TRBD1 (5 bases). The CDR3 has 14 residues. Trimming pared 6 bases from V and 10 bases from J, leaving 24 bases between. Germline V gives CDR1 SQVTM, CDR2 ANQGSEA. The CDR3 region is CSVARTGGSKDYTF. The CDR3 nucleotides read TGCAGCGTAGCCCGGACGGGGGGGAGTAAAGACTACACCTTC. Looking up the rest from reference TRBV29-1 and TRBJ1-2 gives the full variable domain: SAVISQKPSRDICQRGTSLTIQCQVDSQVTMMFWYRQQPGQSLTLIATANQGSEATYESGFVIDKFPISRPNLTFSTLTVSNMSPEDSSIYLCSVARTGGSKDYTFGSGTRLTVV.

The chain uses TRBV7-9 and TRBJ2-5; 14 bases are shared with TRBD2. Germline-derived CDR1 and CDR2 are SEHNR and FQNEAQ (reference sequence). The CDR3 is 17 residues long. With V trimmed by 5 bases and J by 2 bases, 7 bases remained unmatched. CDR3 sequence (DNA): TGTGCCAGCAGCCCCGGACTAGCGGGGGGCCCACAAGAGACCCAGTACTTC. Protein: CASSPGLAGGPQETQYF.

The chain joins TRBV7-9 to TRBJ2-7; maybe TRBD2 (5 bases). Germline CDR1 SEHNR, CDR2 FQNEAQ (reference sequence). This CDR3 has 14 residues. Trimming removed 0 bases from V and 5 bases from J, with 11 bases in between. CDR3 in DNA: TGTGCCAGCAGCTTAGCAGGGCGAGGGAACGAGCAGTACTTC. This gives the protein CASSLAGRGNEQYF.

This clone was seen just once. This sequence joins TRBV28 and TRBJ2-7, with TRBD1 matching 9 bases. The CDR3 runs 15 residues. CDR1 MDHEN and CDR2 SYDVKM come from the germline V gene. The V gene end was trimmed by 2 bases and the J gene end by 2 bases; junction bases not matched to a gene: 4. CDR3 region: CASSLDRGYTYEQYF. The CDR3 coding sequence is TGTGCCAGCAGTTTAGACAGGGGGTATACCTACGAGCAGTACTTC.

V gene TRBV19 combines with J gene TRBJ1-4; TRBD1 is a possible D gene (5 bases). Trimming left V 3 bases short and J 2 bases short, with 10 bases between. Germline V CDR1 and CDR2: LNHDA, SQIVND (reference sequence). The CDR3 is 15 amino acids. CDR3 nucleotide sequence: TGTGCCAGTAGTATGGTCAGGGCGACTAATGAAAAACTGTTTTTT. Its protein product is CASSMVRATNEKLFF.

This chain links TRBV2 with TRBJ2-3; perhaps TRBD1 as D (6 bases). V was cut by 6 bases and J by 3 bases, with 16 bases left in between. The length of the CDR3 is 15 residues. CDR1 and CDR2 from the germline V gene are SNHLY and FYNNEI. Here the CDR3 reads CASSRFGQSTDTQYF. The CDR3 DNA reads as TGTGCCAGCAGCAGATTCGGACAGTCTACAGATACGCAGTATTTT.

The chain carries TRBV7-9 and TRBJ1-2; the match to TRBD1 covers 7 bases. The germline V gene has CDR1 SEHNR and CDR2 FQNEAQ (reference sequence). The CDR3 is 14 amino acids. The junction had 11 bases not matched to a gene; V was cut back by 5 bases and J by 8 bases. The CDR3 protein is CASSPGTAPRGYTF. The CDR3 DNA sequence: TGTGCCAGCAGCCCCGGGACAGCCCCTCGGGGCTACACCTTC.

The J gene is TRBJ1-5, the V gene TRBV9; D is possibly TRBD1 (6 bases). This CDR3 spans 15 amino acids. V was cut by 1 base and J by 3 bases, with 11 bases left in between. Germline V gene sequence: CDR1 SGDLS, CDR2 YYNGEE. CDR3 in amino acids: CASSVTGQNNQPQHF. In DNA form, the CDR3 reads TGTGCCAGCAGCGTAACAGGACAGAACAATCAGCCCCAGCATTTT.

The rearrangement uses TRBV14 and TRBJ2-1; possible D gene TRBD1, 6 bases. Germline-derived CDR1 and CDR2 are SGHDN and FVKESK. Trimming removed 0 bases at V and 2 bases at J, with 14 bases between. The CDR3 covers 17 residues. CDR3 sequence: CASSQDWPGVPYNEQFF. CDR3 nucleotide sequence: TGTGCCAGCAGCCAAGATTGGCCAGGGGTTCCCTACAATGAGCAGTTCTTC. The variable domain in full, completed from reference TRBV14 and TRBJ2-1, reads EAGVTQFPSHSVIEKGQTVTLRCDPISGHDNLYWYRRVMGKEIKFLLHFVKESKQDESGMPNNRFLAERTGGTYSTLKVQPAELEDSGVYFCASSQDWPGVPYNEQFFGPGTRLTVL.

This chain links TRBV7-2 with TRBJ2-7; weak D call: TRBD2 (6 bases). Trimming pared 5 bases from V and 4 bases from J, leaving 18 bases between. The CDR3 consists of 15 residues. Germline V gene data show CDR1 as SGHTA and CDR2 as FQGNSA. CDR3 residues: CASSPPRRELYEQYF. CDR3 in DNA: TGTGCCAGCAGCCCCCCTAGGAGGGAGTTATACGAGCAGTACTTC.

The chain couples TRBV9 to TRBJ1-2; D gene uncertain. The germline gives CDR1 SGDLS, CDR2 YYNGEE. Trimming took 0 bases from V and 4 from J, leaving 19 bases between them. This CDR3 is 17 amino acids long. The CDR3 nucleotides are TGTGCCAGCAGCGTAGATAGTGCAGCGGGAATTGGCTATGGCTACACCTTC. It specifies CASSVDSAAGIGYGYTF.

V gene TRBV5-1 combines with J gene TRBJ1-6, with a weak D call TRBD1 (5 bases). The CDR3 consists of 15 residues. The V end lost 0 bases, the J end lost 9 bases, and 13 bases lay between the germline ends. Germline CDR1 is SGHRS and CDR2 is YFSETQ. The CDR3 DNA sequence: TGCGCCAGCAGCTTGGAAGAAAGGGGAGGTTCACCCCTCCACTTT. It translates to CASSLEERGGSPLHF.